Listed below are T cell receptor beta chains from one sample, sequenced in a study of T cell changes during pregnancy in multiple sclerosis. The method was immunoSEQ multiplex PCR; TCRdb's version includes in-frame clones alone and lacks a portion of them. The repertoire holds tens of thousands of clones, over 80% seen once, with roughly 1% in the top ten. Specimen: peripheral blood, collected in the first trimester of pregnancy. The origin of the receptors is a female donor with multiple sclerosis, enrolled in a pregnancy study. CDR3s include the opening cysteine and the closing phenylalanine or tryptophan. A D gene is named only where the DNA matches it firmly. The size of a clone is reported for some rows only, either as once, few or many, or as a class for expanded clones.

clone size: once
V gene: TRBV5-1
D gene: TRBD2
J gene: TRBJ2-1
CDR3 protein: CASSLAHKSGTSYNEQFF
CDR3 DNA: TGCGCCAGCAGCTTGGCACACAAGAGCGGGACCTCCTACAATGAGCAGTTCTTC

clone size: few
V gene: TRBV9
D gene: TRBD1
J gene: TRBJ2-7
CDR3 protein: CASSVETGWDEQYF
CDR3 DNA: TGTGCCAGCAGCGTAGAGACAGGGTGGGACGAGCAGTACTTC

clone size: NA
V gene: TRBV5-1
D gene: NA
J gene: TRBJ2-2
CDR3 protein: CASSPRGYTGELFF
CDR3 DNA: TGCGCCAGCAGCCCTCGGGGTTACACCGGGGAGCTGTTTTTT

clone size: NA
V gene: TRBV7-2
D gene: NA
J gene: TRBJ2-7
CDR3 protein: CASSLGPLYEQYF
CDR3 DNA: TGTGCCAGCAGCTTAGGGCCGCTTTACGAGCAGTACTTC

clone size: NA
V gene: TRBV5-1
D gene: NA
J gene: TRBJ1-2
CDR3 protein: CASSSGQTYGYTF
CDR3 DNA: TGCGCCAGCAGCTCCGGACAGACCTATGGCTACACCTTC

clone size: NA
V gene: TRBV15
D gene: TRBD2
J gene: TRBJ2-3
CDR3 protein: CATSGPVYMAGGPSTDTQYF
CDR3 DNA: TGTGCCACCAGCGGTCCAGTGTACATGGCGGGAGGGCCCTCTACAGATACGCAGTATTTT

clone size: NA
V gene: TRBV11-1
D gene: NA
J gene: TRBJ1-1
CDR3 protein: CASSPDKGRSTEAFF
CDR3 DNA: TGTGCCAGCAGCCCGGACAAGGGGCGGAGCACTGAAGCTTTCTTT

clone size: NA
V gene: TRBV6-5
D gene: NA
J gene: TRBJ2-7
CDR3 protein: CASSLAPGELQQYF
CDR3 DNA: TGTGCCAGCAGTCTTGCGCCAGGGGAGTTACAGCAGTACTTC

clone size: NA
V gene: TRBV15
D gene: NA
J gene: TRBJ2-7
CDR3 protein: CATSRDGQGGLPRYF
CDR3 DNA: TGTGCCACCAGCAGAGATGGCCAGGGGGGCCTACCCAGGTACTTC

clone size: NA
V gene: TRBV4-2
D gene: TRBD1
J gene: TRBJ1-1
CDR3 protein: CASSFGTGVTEAFF
CDR3 DNA: TGTGCCAGCAGCTTTGGGACAGGGGTTACTGAAGCTTTCTTT

clone size: NA
V gene: TRBV6-4
D gene: NA
J gene: TRBJ1-1
CDR3 protein: CASSEQVNTEAFF
CDR3 DNA: TGTGCCAGCAGTGAACAGGTGAACACTGAAGCTTTCTTT

clone size: NA
V gene: TRBV27
D gene: NA
J gene: TRBJ1-5
CDR3 protein: CASKGIGGGHLSNQPQHF
CDR3 DNA: TGTGCCAGCAAGGGCATAGGGGGGGGTCACCTAAGCAATCAGCCCCAGCATTTT

clone size: NA
V gene: TRBV5-1
D gene: NA
J gene: TRBJ2-7
CDR3 protein: CASSLAGDRSYEQYF
CDR3 DNA: TGCGCCAGCAGCTTGGCAGGGGATAGGTCATACGAGCAGTACTTC

clone size: NA
V gene: TRBV7-2
D gene: NA
J gene: TRBJ2-2
CDR3 protein: CASSFSRVASRLNTGELFF
CDR3 DNA: TGTGCCAGCAGCTTCTCCCGTGTAGCGTCCCGACTTAACACCGGGGAGCTGTTTTTT

clone size: NA
V gene: TRBV7-2
D gene: NA
J gene: TRBJ1-5
CDR3 protein: CASSLAFRGNQPQHF
CDR3 DNA: TGTGCCAGCAGCTTAGCGTTTCGGGGGAATCAGCCCCAGCATTTT

clone size: NA
V gene: TRBV4-3
D gene: TRBD1
J gene: TRBJ2-6
CDR3 protein: CASEHTGTGVPGANVLTF
CDR3 DNA: TGCGCCAGCGAACACACCGGGACAGGGGTACCTGGGGCCAACGTCCTGACTTTC

clone size: NA
V gene: TRBV7-9
D gene: NA
J gene: TRBJ1-3
CDR3 protein: CASSPGSSSGNTIYF
CDR3 DNA: TGTGCCAGCAGCCCAGGGTCGAGCTCTGGAAACACCATATATTTT

clone size: few
V gene: TRBV5-4
D gene: TRBD2
J gene: TRBJ2-5
CDR3 protein: CASSSRLAGVGSQYF
CDR3 DNA: TGTGCCAGCAGCTCCCGACTAGCGGGGGTTGGGTCCCAGTACTTC

clone size: NA
V gene: TRBV18
D gene: TRBD2
J gene: TRBJ2-5
CDR3 protein: CASSPRGGETQYF
CDR3 DNA: TGTGCCAGCTCACCACGGGGAGGGGAGACCCAGTACTTC

clone size: NA
V gene: TRBV19
D gene: TRBD1
J gene: TRBJ2-2
CDR3 protein: CASARTGGITGELFF
CDR3 DNA: TGTGCCAGTGCACGGACAGGGGGCATAACCGGGGAGCTGTTTTTT

clone size: NA
V gene: TRBV27
D gene: NA
J gene: TRBJ2-3
CDR3 protein: CASSSPRGMSTDTQYF
CDR3 DNA: TGTGCCAGCAGTTCCCCACGGGGAATGAGCACAGATACGCAGTATTTT

clone size: NA
V gene: TRBV5-1
D gene: NA
J gene: TRBJ1-2
CDR3 protein: CASSLGTPTGRYGYTF
CDR3 DNA: TGCGCCAGCAGCTTGGGTACACCGACAGGCCGCTATGGCTACACCTTC

clone size: NA
V gene: TRBV4-1
D gene: NA
J gene: TRBJ1-4
CDR3 protein: CASSPLGGGAEKLFF
CDR3 DNA: TGCGCCAGCAGCCCTCTCGGGGGGGGCGCGGAAAAACTGTTTTTT

clone size: once
V gene: TRBV2
D gene: TRBD1
J gene: TRBJ2-7
CDR3 protein: CASGGQGKVYEQYF
CDR3 DNA: TGTGCCAGCGGCGGACAGGGGAAGGTGTACGAGCAGTACTTC

clone size: NA
V gene: TRBV4-2
D gene: TRBD2
J gene: TRBJ2-2
CDR3 protein: CASSLLSGLAGGKGGELFF
CDR3 DNA: TGTGCCAGCAGCCTCCTCTCGGGACTAGCGGGGGGGAAGGGCGGGGAGCTGTTTTTT

clone size: once
V gene: TRBV6-5
D gene: NA
J gene: TRBJ1-1
CDR3 protein: CASSYQGYTEAFF
CDR3 DNA: TGTGCCAGCAGCTATCAGGGCTACACTGAAGCTTTCTTT

clone size: NA
V gene: TRBV11-2
D gene: NA
J gene: TRBJ2-1
CDR3 protein: CASSLVVSINEQFF
CDR3 DNA: TGTGCCAGCAGCTTAGTGGTTAGTATCAATGAGCAGTTCTTC

clone size: NA
V gene: TRBV7-9
D gene: NA
J gene: TRBJ2-1
CDR3 protein: CASIAAGAYNEQFF
CDR3 DNA: TGTGCCAGCATTGCCGCAGGGGCCTACAATGAGCAGTTCTTC

clone size: NA
V gene: TRBV7-9
D gene: NA
J gene: TRBJ2-3
CDR3 protein: CASSSQTADTQYF
CDR3 DNA: TGTGCCAGCAGCTCCCAGACTGCGGATACGCAGTATTTT

clone size: NA
V gene: TRBV2
D gene: NA
J gene: TRBJ2-4
CDR3 protein: CASAFEEQAKNIQYF
CDR3 DNA: TGTGCCAGCGCCTTCGAGGAACAAGCCAAAAACATTCAGTACTTC

clone size: NA
V gene: TRBV10-1
D gene: NA
J gene: TRBJ1-2
CDR3 protein: CASSNGVNYGYTF
CDR3 DNA: TGCGCCAGCAGTAACGGGGTGAACTATGGCTACACCTTC

clone size: NA
V gene: TRBV30
D gene: NA
J gene: TRBJ1-2
CDR3 protein: CAWSDGQPYGYTF
CDR3 DNA: TGTGCCTGGAGTGACGGACAGCCTTATGGCTACACCTTC

clone size: NA
V gene: TRBV11-3
D gene: NA
J gene: TRBJ1-3
CDR3 protein: CASSLDPGNTIYF
CDR3 DNA: TGTGCCAGCAGCTTAGATCCGGGGAACACCATATATTTT

clone size: few
V gene: TRBV5-1
D gene: NA
J gene: TRBJ1-1
CDR3 protein: CASSTQGRGMNTEAFF
CDR3 DNA: TGCGCCAGCAGCACCCAAGGACGGGGGATGAACACTGAAGCTTTCTTT

clone size: once
V gene: TRBV29-1
D gene: NA
J gene: TRBJ1-2
CDR3 protein: CSAEGSGLKGYTF
CDR3 DNA: TGCAGCGCCGAAGGTTCAGGACTAAAGGGCTACACCTTC

clone size: once
V gene: TRBV5-1
D gene: NA
J gene: TRBJ2-2
CDR3 protein: CASSLRRGQSGELFF
CDR3 DNA: TGCGCCAGCAGCTTGCGGAGGGGGCAGAGCGGGGAGCTGTTTTTT

clone size: once
V gene: TRBV5-1
D gene: TRBD1
J gene: TRBJ2-2
CDR3 protein: CASSLQGANTGELFF
CDR3 DNA: TGCGCCAGCAGCTTGCAGGGGGCGAACACCGGGGAGCTGTTTTTT

clone size: once
V gene: TRBV30
D gene: NA
J gene: TRBJ1-5
CDR3 protein: CAWQPGNSNQPQHF
CDR3 DNA: TGTGCCTGGCAGCCAGGAAATTCCAATCAGCCCCAGCATTTT

clone size: NA
V gene: TRBV4-2
D gene: NA
J gene: TRBJ2-1
CDR3 protein: CASSQDTGLNNEQFF
CDR3 DNA: TGTGCCAGCAGCCAAGATACGGGACTGAACAATGAGCAGTTCTTC

clone size: NA
V gene: TRBV19
D gene: TRBD1
J gene: TRBJ2-7
CDR3 protein: CASSPRDRAEQYF
CDR3 DNA: TGTGCCAGTAGCCCCCGGGACAGGGCCGAGCAGTACTTC

clone size: large
V gene: TRBV6-6
D gene: TRBD1
J gene: TRBJ1-2
CDR3 protein: CASSPPWGQSYGYTF
CDR3 DNA: TGTGCCAGCAGTCCTCCCTGGGGACAGTCCTATGGCTACACCTTC

clone size: NA
V gene: TRBV29-1
D gene: TRBD1
J gene: TRBJ2-1
CDR3 protein: CSVDGRDRVDNEQFF
CDR3 DNA: TGCAGCGTTGACGGTCGCGACAGGGTCGACAATGAGCAGTTCTTC

clone size: NA
V gene: TRBV6-1
D gene: TRBD1
J gene: TRBJ2-1
CDR3 protein: CASSEGTGGYNEQFF
CDR3 DNA: TGTGCCAGCAGTGAAGGGACAGGGGGCTACAATGAGCAGTTCTTC

clone size: NA
V gene: TRBV6-1
D gene: TRBD1
J gene: TRBJ1-2
CDR3 protein: CASSGGQTKHYGYTF
CDR3 DNA: TGTGCCAGCAGCGGGGGACAGACAAAACACTATGGCTACACCTTC

clone size: NA
V gene: TRBV7-2
D gene: TRBD1
J gene: TRBJ2-5
CDR3 protein: CASSFDRGAKETQYF
CDR3 DNA: TGTGCCAGCAGCTTCGACAGGGGAGCTAAAGAGACCCAGTACTTC

clone size: NA
V gene: TRBV7-8
D gene: NA
J gene: TRBJ1-5
CDR3 protein: CASRVQTVSNQPQHF
CDR3 DNA: TGTGCCAGCAGGGTCCAGACAGTTAGCAATCAGCCCCAGCATTTT

clone size: NA
V gene: TRBV30
D gene: TRBD2
J gene: TRBJ2-2
CDR3 protein: CAWSGASGRALGTGELFF
CDR3 DNA: TGTGCCTGGAGTGGGGCTAGCGGGAGGGCCTTGGGCACCGGGGAGCTGTTTTTT

clone size: NA
V gene: TRBV5-1
D gene: TRBD2
J gene: TRBJ2-7
CDR3 protein: CASSLPSGSYEQYF
CDR3 DNA: TGCGCCAGCAGCTTACCTAGCGGGAGCTACGAGCAGTACTTC

clone size: NA
V gene: TRBV4-1
D gene: TRBD1
J gene: TRBJ1-2
CDR3 protein: CASSQPGQANYGYTF
CDR3 DNA: TGCGCCAGCAGCCAACCCGGACAGGCTAACTATGGCTACACCTTC

clone size: NA
V gene: TRBV27
D gene: NA
J gene: TRBJ2-6
CDR3 protein: CASSSYGSSGANVLTF
CDR3 DNA: TGTGCCAGCAGTTCCTACGGGAGCTCTGGGGCCAACGTCCTGACTTTC

clone size: NA
V gene: TRBV15
D gene: NA
J gene: TRBJ1-2
CDR3 protein: CATSRDTQVSGYTF
CDR3 DNA: TGTGCCACCAGCAGAGATACTCAAGTTTCTGGCTACACCTTC

clone size: NA
V gene: TRBV7-9
D gene: TRBD1
J gene: TRBJ1-1
CDR3 protein: CASSFLQGVNTEAFF
CDR3 DNA: TGTGCCAGCAGCTTTTTACAGGGGGTGAATACTGAAGCTTTCTTT

clone size: NA
V gene: TRBV7-9
D gene: TRBD1
J gene: TRBJ1-4
CDR3 protein: CASSTLDRVGEKLFF
CDR3 DNA: TGTGCCAGCAGCACCCTCGACAGGGTGGGGGAAAAACTGTTTTTT

clone size: NA
V gene: TRBV7-6
D gene: TRBD1
J gene: TRBJ1-3
CDR3 protein: CASSPGTDRNTIYF
CDR3 DNA: TGTGCCAGCAGCCCCGGGACAGACCGGAACACCATATATTTT

clone size: NA
V gene: TRBV2
D gene: NA
J gene: TRBJ2-1
CDR3 protein: CASSPGWEGGDEQFF
CDR3 DNA: TGTGCCAGCAGCCCTGGGTGGGAGGGGGGGGATGAGCAGTTCTTC

clone size: NA
V gene: TRBV7-2
D gene: TRBD2
J gene: TRBJ2-1
CDR3 protein: CASSSQRGGGNEQFF
CDR3 DNA: TGTGCCAGCAGCTCCCAGCGGGGGGGCGGCAATGAGCAGTTCTTC

clone size: NA
V gene: TRBV11-3
D gene: TRBD1
J gene: TRBJ2-3
CDR3 protein: CASSLSAWGPDRDDTQYF
CDR3 DNA: TGTGCCAGCAGCTTGTCCGCTTGGGGACCAGACAGGGACGATACGCAGTATTTT

clone size: once
V gene: TRBV6-6
D gene: NA
J gene: TRBJ2-7
CDR3 protein: CASSYSLEGGQYF
CDR3 DNA: TGTGCCAGCAGTTACTCGTTAGAGGGAGGGCAGTACTTC

clone size: NA
V gene: TRBV4-1
D gene: NA
J gene: TRBJ1-3
CDR3 protein: CASSPQGGSGNTIYF
CDR3 DNA: TGCGCCAGCAGCCCGCAAGGGGGTTCTGGAAACACCATATATTTT